These 18 T cell receptor beta chains originate from one sample sequenced in a study of T cells after yellow fever vaccination. TCRdb reanalysed the 5' RACE reads using MiXCR and keeps one entry per CDR3 protein. The sample holds roughly 300,000 distinct CDR3 sequences, less than 9.5% seen once. The input for sequencing was PBMCs, taken about 49 days after the first yellow fever vaccination. Every receptor here comes from a man younger than 35 who received the YFV17D yellow fever vaccine.

The CDR3 here is CAAKTTGQETQYF. DNA for the CDR3: TGTGCCGCCAAAACGACAGGGCAAGAGACCCAGTACTTC. V and J are TRBV10-3 and TRBJ2-5; 7 bases fit TRBD1. CDR3 length: 13 residues. V shed 11 bases, J shed 2 bases, and the junction held 8 bases outside the gene matches. Germline V gene data show CDR1 as ENHRY and CDR2 as SYGVKD.

This clonotype was picked up many times. The chain employs TRBV24-1 and TRBJ2-5, with D possibly called TRBD1 or TRBD2 (5 bases each). V shed 5 bases and J shed 1 base, with 16 bases lying between them. The length of the CDR3 is 16 residues. Germline V lookup: CDR1 KGHDR, CDR2 SFDVKD. This CDR3 is CATSASRWGSQETQYF. In nucleotides, the CDR3 is TGTGCCACCAGTGCGTCCCGGTGGGGGAGCCAAGAGACCCAGTACTTC.

This clonotype was recorded a few times. The gene calls are TRBV20-1 and TRBJ2-5; D might be TRBD1 (6 bases). V lost 3 bases and J 0 bases, leaving 8 bases between the germline ends. Germline V lookup: CDR1 DFQATT, CDR2 SNEGSKA (reference sequence). This CDR3 spans 13 amino acids. This CDR3 is CSARGADQETQYF. Here the CDR3 DNA reads TGCAGTGCTAGGGGGGCCGACCAAGAGACCCAGTACTTC.

This clonotype has a handful of counts. The chain links TRBV5-1 to TRBJ1-6, with 9 bases that match TRBD1. CDR3 size: 17 residues. Looked up from germline, CDR1 is SGHRS and CDR2 is YFSETQ. V lost 2 bases to trimming and J lost 7 bases; unmatched junction nucleotides: 10. The CDR3 is CASSLQPGGQGNSPLHF. DNA for the CDR3: TGCGCCAGCAGCTTACAACCCGGGGGACAGGGAAATTCACCCCTCCACTTT. The full variable domain, with the rest looked up from reference TRBV5-1 and TRBJ1-6, is KAGVTQTPRYLIKTRGQQVTLSCSPISGHRSVSWYQQTPGQGLQFLFEYFSETQRNKGNFPGRFSGRQFSNSRSEMNVSTLELGDSALYLCASSLQPGGQGNSPLHFGNGTRLTVT.

The chain recombines TRBV5-1 with TRBJ2-1, with 7 bases that match TRBD2. V was pared by 7 bases and J by 0 bases, with 7 bases of the junction left unmatched. Germline values: CDR1 SGHRS, CDR2 YFSETQ. The CDR3 spans 15 residues. CDR3 loop: CASWEASGSYNEQFF. For the CDR3, the DNA is TGCGCCAGCTGGGAGGCTAGCGGCTCCTACAATGAGCAGTTCTTC.

This clonotype was detected only a few times. The V call is TRBV27, the J call TRBJ2-3; D is perhaps TRBD1 (5 bases). V dropped 4 bases and J dropped 2 bases, with 10 bases sitting between them. CDR1 is MNHEY, CDR2 SMNVEV, per germline (reference sequence). This CDR3 has 14 amino acids. The CDR3 sequence: CASSSRQLTDTQYF. CDR3 DNA: TGTGCCAGCAGTTCCCGACAGCTCACAGATACGCAGTATTTT.

This chain connects TRBV5-1 to TRBJ1-4; a possible D gene is TRBD1 (5 bases). Germline V gene lookup returns CDR1 SGHRS and CDR2 YFSETQ. The CDR3 contains 15 residues. V lost 0 bases, J lost 6 bases, and 12 bases lay in between. The CDR3 DNA follows: TGCGCCAGCAGCTTGGCCGGGGGGTTCGATGAAAAACTGTTTTTT. This sequence encodes CASSLAGGFDEKLFF.

This clonotype was found many times. This chain links TRBV19 with TRBJ1-1; D is ambiguous. Germline CDR1 LNHDA, CDR2 SQIVND (reference sequence). The CDR3 runs to 13 residues. V dropped 4 bases and J dropped 4 bases, with 10 bases sitting between them. CDR3 protein: CASSNHELTEAFF. DNA of the CDR3: TGTGCCAGTAGTAACCATGAGCTCACTGAAGCTTTCTTT.

The CDR3 reads CASSLEGSGTEAFF. CDR3 DNA sequence: TGTGCCAGCAGCTTGGAGGGCTCGGGCACTGAAGCTTTCTTT. The chain uses TRBV5-6 and TRBJ1-1; D not certain. The CDR3 runs 14 residues. Trimming removed 0 bases from V and 4 bases from J, with 10 bases in between. Germline V gene lookup returns CDR1 SGHDT and CDR2 YYEEEE.

The chain uses TRBV5-4 and TRBJ1-1; D is possibly TRBD1 (5 bases). The CDR3 is made up of 13 amino acids. V was pared by 2 bases and J by 7 bases, with 12 bases between. The germline gives CDR1 SGHNT, CDR2 YYREEE (reference sequence). For the CDR3, the DNA is TGTGCCAGCAGCTTTCCTACTGACAGTGAAGCTTTCTTT. Translating gives CASSFPTDSEAFF.

The rearrangement uses TRBV7-2 and TRBJ2-7; D gene unclear. The CDR3 covers 17 residues. Germline CDR1 reads SGHTA; CDR2 reads FQGNSA. The V end lost 6 bases, the J end lost 3 bases, and 24 bases lay between the germline ends. Here the CDR3 reads CASSFMGFPGQNYEQYF. CDR3 coding DNA: TGTGCCAGCAGTTTCATGGGTTTTCCCGGCCAGAACTACGAGCAGTACTTC.

The CDR3 nucleotides read TGCAGTGTTCAGGAGCGGGGGGAATCCGGGGAGCTGTTTTTT. Translating it yields CSVQERGESGELFF. The chain is built from TRBV20-1 and TRBJ2-2; 9 bases are a match to TRBD2. From germline, CDR1 is DFQATT and CDR2 SNEGSKA (reference sequence). CDR3 length equals 14 residues. With V trimmed by 7 bases and J by 6 bases, 9 bases remained unmatched.

The chain joins TRBV3-1 to TRBJ2-1, with D perhaps TRBD2 (6 bases). The CDR3 is 14 amino acids. The V gene's germline CDR1 is LGHDT and CDR2 YNNKEL (reference sequence). V lost 0 bases, J lost 5 bases, and 8 bases lay in between. CDR3 sequence: CASSQDQRDNEQFF. DNA of the CDR3: TGTGCCAGCAGCCAAGATCAGCGGGACAATGAGCAGTTCTTC.

The rearrangement uses TRBV14 and TRBJ2-1, with no clear D. The CDR3 loop spans 12 amino acids. The germline V gene encodes CDR1 SGHDN and CDR2 FVKESK. V lost 4 bases, J lost 10 bases, and 11 bases lay in between. The CDR3 DNA is TGTGCCAGCAGCCCTACGATGGGAGAGCAGTTCTTC. Its protein product is CASSPTMGEQFF.

This clonotype has ten or more counts. V and J are TRBV5-1 and TRBJ2-1; 7 nucleotides match TRBD2. Germline trimming cut 2 bases from V and 3 bases from J; bases unmatched to any gene: 5. The germline V gene encodes CDR1 SGHRS and CDR2 YFSETQ. The CDR3 consists of 15 residues. The CDR3 region is CASSFSAGVYNEQFF. CDR3 DNA sequence: TGCGCCAGCAGCTTTTCGGCGGGGGTCTACAATGAGCAGTTCTTC.

The chain uses TRBV25-1 and TRBJ2-7; D gene uncertain. Trimming stripped 6 bases from V and 4 bases from J, with 13 bases between. Germline V lookup: CDR1 MGHDK, CDR2 SYGVNS. The CDR3 spans 13 residues. The CDR3 is CASSAPEDYEQYV. The CDR3 nucleotides are TGTGCCAGCAGCGCCCCCGAGGATTACGAGCAGTACGTC.

The chain joins TRBV10-3 to TRBJ2-7, with D perhaps TRBD1 (5 bases). The germline V gene encodes CDR1 ENHRY and CDR2 SYGVKD. Trimming left V 1 base short and J 6 bases short, with 16 bases between. The CDR3 extends over 15 amino acids. The CDR3: CAISELDAGRREQYV. CDR3 DNA sequence: TGTGCCATCAGTGAGTTAGATGCAGGGCGACGCGAGCAGTACGTC.

Here the CDR3 reads CASSYRDYSYNEQFF. The CDR3 DNA reads as TGTGCCAGCAGTTACCGGGACTATTCCTACAATGAGCAGTTCTTC. This chain links TRBV12-3 or TRBV12-4 with TRBJ2-1; 7 positions match TRBD2. Trimming cost V 4 bases and J 1 base; bases outside gene matches: 4. This CDR3 is 15 amino acids long.